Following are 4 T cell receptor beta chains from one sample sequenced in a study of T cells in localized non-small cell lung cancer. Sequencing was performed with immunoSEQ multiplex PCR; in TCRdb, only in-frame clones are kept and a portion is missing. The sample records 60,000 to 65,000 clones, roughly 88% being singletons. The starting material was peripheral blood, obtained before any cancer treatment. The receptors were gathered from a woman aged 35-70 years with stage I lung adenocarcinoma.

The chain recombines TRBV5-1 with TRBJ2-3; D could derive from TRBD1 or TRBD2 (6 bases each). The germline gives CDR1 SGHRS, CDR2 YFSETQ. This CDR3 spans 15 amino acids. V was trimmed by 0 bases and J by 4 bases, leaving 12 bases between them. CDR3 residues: CASSLGQEGADTQYF. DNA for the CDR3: TGCGCCAGCAGCTTGGGACAGGAGGGGGCAGATACGCAGTATTTT. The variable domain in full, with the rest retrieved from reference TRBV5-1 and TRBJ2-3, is KAGVTQTPRYLIKTRGQQVTLSCSPISGHRSVSWYQQTPGQGLQFLFEYFSETQRNKGNFPGRFSGRQFSNSRSEMNVSTLELGDSALYLCASSLGQEGADTQYFGPGTRLTVL.

Written as DNA, the CDR3 is TGTGCCAGCAGCTTGGTCGCAGGGGAGGAAGGCTACACCTTC. Amino acids: CASSLVAGEEGYTF. The V call is TRBV5-5, the J call TRBJ1-2; D is possibly TRBD1 (6 bases). The CDR3 spans 14 residues. Germline values: CDR1 SGHKS, CDR2 YYEKEE (reference sequence). V was clipped by 0 bases and J by 8 bases, with 14 bases between them.

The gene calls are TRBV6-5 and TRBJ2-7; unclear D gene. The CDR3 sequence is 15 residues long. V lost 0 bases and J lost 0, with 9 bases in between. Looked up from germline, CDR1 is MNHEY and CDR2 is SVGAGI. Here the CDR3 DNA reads TGTGCCAGCAGTTACTCCCGGGCTCCCTCCTACGAGCAGTACTTC. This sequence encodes CASSYSRAPSYEQYF.

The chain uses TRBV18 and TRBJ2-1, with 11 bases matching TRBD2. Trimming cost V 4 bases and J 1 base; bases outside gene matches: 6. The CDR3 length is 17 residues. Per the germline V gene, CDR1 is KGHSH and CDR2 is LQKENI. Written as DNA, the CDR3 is TGTGCCAGCTCACGGGGGGGGACTAGCGGTTCCTACAATGAGCAGTTCTTC. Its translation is CASSRGGTSGSYNEQFF.